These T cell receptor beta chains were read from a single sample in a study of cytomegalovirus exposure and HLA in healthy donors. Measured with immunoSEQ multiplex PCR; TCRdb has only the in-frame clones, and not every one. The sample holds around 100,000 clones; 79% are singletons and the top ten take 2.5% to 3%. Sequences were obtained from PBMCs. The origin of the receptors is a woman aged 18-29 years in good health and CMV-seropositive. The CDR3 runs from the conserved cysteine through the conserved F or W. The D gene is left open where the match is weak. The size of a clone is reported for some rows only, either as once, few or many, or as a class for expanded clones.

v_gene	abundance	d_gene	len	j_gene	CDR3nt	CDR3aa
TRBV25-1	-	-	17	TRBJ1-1	TGTGCCAGCAGTGAATACGAAGGCAGGCTTCTGAACACTGAAGCTTTCTTT	CASSEYEGRLLNTEAFF
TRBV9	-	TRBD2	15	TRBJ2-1	TGTGCCAGCAGCGGTAGCGGGAGGGCCACTGATGAGCAGTTCTTC	CASSGSGRATDEQFF
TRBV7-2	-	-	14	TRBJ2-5	TGTGCCAGCAGCCCGTGGGCAGAGGAGGGGACCCAGTACTTC	CASSPWAEEGTQYF
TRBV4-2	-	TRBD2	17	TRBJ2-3	TGTGCCAGCAGCCCTTCCGGGACTAGCGGGAGGTTGGATACGCAGTATTTT	CASSPSGTSGRLDTQYF
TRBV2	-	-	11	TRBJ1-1	TGTGCCGCGAGAGTTACTACTGAAGCTTTCTTT	CAARVTTEAFF
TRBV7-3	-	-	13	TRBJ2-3	TGTGCCAGCAGCCCATCCGGGGTAGATACGCAGTATTTT	CASSPSGVDTQYF
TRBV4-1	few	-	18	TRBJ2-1	TGCGCCAGCAGCCATGAACCGGCTGGGACACTCTCCTACAATGAGCAGTTCTTC	CASSHEPAGTLSYNEQFF
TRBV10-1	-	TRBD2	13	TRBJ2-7	TGCGCCAGATGTTTAGCGGGACCCTACGAGCAGTACTTC	CARCLAGPYEQYF
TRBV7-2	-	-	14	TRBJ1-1	TGTGCCAGCAGCTTAGGGAGGTTGGGCACTGAAGCTTTCTTT	CASSLGRLGTEAFF
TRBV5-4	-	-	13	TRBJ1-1	TGTGCCAGCAGCTCCTCTATGAACACTGAAGCTTTCTTT	CASSSSMNTEAFF
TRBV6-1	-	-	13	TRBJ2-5	TGTGCCACCTGGGCCACGGGGGAGGAGACCCAGTACTTC	CATWATGEETQYF
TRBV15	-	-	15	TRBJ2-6	TGTGCCACCAGCAGATTCAGCTCTGGGGCCAACGTCCTGACTTTC	CATSRFSSGANVLTF
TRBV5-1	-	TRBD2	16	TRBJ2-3	TGCGCCAGCAGCCGCTGGACTAGCGGGATTATAGATACGCAGTATTTT	CASSRWTSGIIDTQYF
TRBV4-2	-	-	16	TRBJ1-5	TGTGCCAGCAGCCAAGGGCAGGCTGACGGGGATCAGCCCCAGCATTTT	CASSQGQADGDQPQHF
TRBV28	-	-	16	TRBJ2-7	TGTGCCAGCAGTTCCGAGGCACAGGTTCGGTCCTACGAGCAGTACTTC	CASSSEAQVRSYEQYF
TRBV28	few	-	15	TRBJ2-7	TGTGCCAGCAGCCCACCCCGTAGGAGCTCCTACGAGCAGTACTTC	CASSPPRRSSYEQYF
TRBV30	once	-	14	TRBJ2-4	TGTGCCTGGAGTGTAGGGAGGACCAAAAACATTCAGTACTTC	CAWSVGRTKNIQYF